Listed here are 9 T cell receptor beta chains from one sample, sequenced in a study of siplizumab effects on memory and regulatory T cells. TCRdb keeps only in-frame clones here, not all; method: immunoSEQ multiplex PCR. The repertoire holds 110,000 or so clones, just under 95% seen once, with around 0.15% in the top ten. The sample consisted of non-Treg CD4+ T cells sorted from blood. The source of these receptors is a human donor in good health.

The chain is built from TRBV10-1 and TRBJ2-2; D ambiguous. This CDR3 spans 15 amino acids. Germline CDR1 is WNHNN and CDR2 is SYGVQD (reference sequence). Trimming took off 2 bases at V and 5 bases at J, with 12 bases between the two ends. The CDR3 nucleotides read TGCGCCAGCAGTGAGAATTTAGTGATTACCGGGGAGCTGTTTTTT. Residues: CASSENLVITGELFF.

The chain carries TRBV7-6 and TRBJ1-1, with D uncertain. Germline CDR1 reads SGHVS; CDR2 reads FNYEAQ. The CDR3 is 14 amino acids. The ends were cut back, 1 base at V and 2 bases at J, with 8 bases in the middle. The CDR3 DNA reads as TGTGCCAGCAGCTTAGACCAACTAAACACTGAAGCTTTCTTT. It yields the protein CASSLDQLNTEAFF.

V usage is TRBV19 and J usage is TRBJ1-4; possible D gene TRBD1, 6 bases. The V gene's germline CDR1 is LNHDA and CDR2 SQIVND (reference sequence). This CDR3 region has 15 residues. Trimming pared 3 bases from V and 4 bases from J, leaving 12 bases between. DNA for the CDR3: TGTGCCAGTAGTATTCAGGGGCTTGGTAATGAAAAACTGTTTTTT. Residues: CASSIQGLGNEKLFF.

This clone appeared once. The rearrangement uses TRBV5-4 and TRBJ1-4; D call uncertain. This CDR3 is 14 amino acids long. V lost 5 bases to trimming and J lost 9 bases, with 17 bases between them. Germline V gene data show CDR1 as SGHNT and CDR2 as YYREEE (reference sequence). The CDR3 DNA is TGTGCCAGCAGGGGTGACCCCGGAGATAAAAAACTGTTTTTT. Translated, it gives CASRGDPGDKKLFF.

The chain employs TRBV2 and TRBJ1-1, with a weak D call TRBD1 (5 bases). V was shortened by 7 bases and J by 0 bases, with 15 bases between the two germline ends. This CDR3 is 15 amino acids long. Germline loops: CDR1 SNHLY, CDR2 FYNNEI. The CDR3 loop reads CASNNGHRLNTEAFF. The CDR3 DNA sequence: TGTGCCAGCAACAACGGACACCGGCTGAACACTGAAGCTTTCTTT.

The CDR3 spells CASSPGLLAEGSETQYF. The CDR3 coding sequence is TGCGCCAGCAGCCCCGGTCTACTAGCGGAAGGTAGTGAGACCCAGTACTTC. The gene calls are TRBV5-1 and TRBJ2-5; the match to TRBD2 covers 8 bases. After removal of 4 bases from V and 5 bases from J, the junction contained 16 bases not matched to a gene. Germline V gene lookup returns CDR1 SGHRS and CDR2 YFSETQ. This CDR3 comprises 17 residues.

A single count supports this clone. The chain links TRBV9 to TRBJ2-3; 8 bases agree with TRBD1. Per the germline V gene, CDR1 is SGDLS and CDR2 is YYNGEE. CDR3 length: 18 amino acids. Trimming at V came to 1 base and at J to 3 bases, leaving 13 bases not matched to a gene. CDR3 sequence (DNA): TGTGCCAGCAGCGTAAGGTCAGGGGGCCCCCTTAAAACAGATACGCAGTATTTT. Protein sequence: CASSVRSGGPLKTDTQYF.

The CDR3 protein is CASSPGQGLDIQYF. CDR3 coding DNA: TGTGCCAGCAGTCCAGGACAGGGGTTGGACATTCAGTACTTC. The chain employs TRBV25-1 and TRBJ2-4; 9 nucleotides line up with TRBD1. With V trimmed by 5 bases and J by 8 bases, 7 bases remained unmatched. Per the germline V gene, CDR1 is MGHDK and CDR2 is SYGVNS. The CDR3 is made up of 14 amino acids.

In this sample, this clone turned up once. Other nucleotide sequences in the sample specify the same CDR3. The V and J genes are TRBV7-9 and TRBJ2-1; D call uncertain. The CDR3 is made up of 12 amino acids. Trimming took 6 bases from V and 1 from J, leaving 4 bases between them. Germline assignment: CDR1 SEHNR and CDR2 FQNEAQ (reference sequence). CDR3 region: CASSRSYNEQFF. For the CDR3, the DNA is TGTGCCAGCAGTCGTTCCTACAATGAGCAGTTCTTC.